This T cell receptor beta chain was sequenced during a study of blood T cell repertoires in COVID-19. The length of the CDR3 is 14 residues. Germline CDR1 is KGHSH and CDR2 is LQKENI. Trimming cost V 3 bases and J 0 bases, with 9 bases left between them. Clones were sequenced by immunoSEQ multiplex PCR, and TCRdb holds only the in-frame ones, with some missing. The data hold 400,000 to 550,000 clones, with 70% to 90% observed a single time. This rearrangement joins TRBV18 to TRBJ2-7; D is unresolved. This clonotype was obtained from a woman between 18 and 29 years old with acute COVID-19. The specimen sequenced was PBMCs or T cells enriched from blood (not recorded which). The CDR3 DNA reads TGTGCCAGCTCACCGGGCAGCACCTCCTACGAGCAGTACTTC. Its protein product is CASSPGSTSYEQYF.